This T cell receptor (beta chain) was sequenced in a study of shared clonotypes between healthy human individuals (dated by TCRdb to about 2020). Describing the broader study: Three men and a couple of women, aged 18 to 49 years, made up the cohort. For each donor, CD4 naive and CD4 memory were each given three plates, CD8 naive was given two plates, and CD8 memory was given one plate. Blood TCR repertoires of about 5 healthy adults were deeply sequenced to estimate repertoire size and the extent of clonotype sharing between individuals. Different laboratories and diverse techniques were used to prepare libraries and sequence TCR repertoires, to increase sequencing depth and limit assay-specific biases. Per donor, leukapheresis produced somewhere between about 0.8 and 9.5 billion PBMCs. On the study overall, not on this receptor specifically: Naive subsets generally had larger estimated clonotype richness than memory subsets did. Sampling was limited to blood, and TCR repertoires in tissue likely differ from TCR repertoires in blood. Based on pairwise subsampling, the degree of clonotype sharing among donors was expected to be affected by sequencing depth. Rarefaction of sorted-subset datasets indicated incomplete sequencing despite the large sequencing depth. Because the study included only a small number of donors, the genetic and exposure-history diversity represented was limited. Across a handful of donors, roughly 5.4% of naive CD4, around 3.5% of naive CD8, approximately 2.5% of memory CD4, and approximately 0.4% of memory CD8 clonotypes were shared. Higher generation probabilities were observed for clonotypes shared by all four sorted-subset donors than for non-shared clonotypes.

For the CD8 naive samples, CD45RO-negative cells were positively selected for CCR7, yielding a CD45RA+CCR7+ population from which TemRA cells were excluded. Healthy HIV-negative adults with no recently reported acute infections or vaccinations were included as donors. Only Caucasian adults living in Nashville, Tennessee, USA were represented among the donors. Blood was collected by leukapheresis, and PBMCs were isolated by Ficoll-Histopaque density gradient centrifugation and then cryopreserved in liquid nitrogen vapor phase. Analytical flow cytometry was used to check the purity and quantity of each magnetically sorted T cell population. From each sorted fraction, genomic DNA was isolated and quantified by UV absorbance on a Nanodrop 2000c. A note on this clone: Its antigen remains unidentified. No much larger clone exists at a distance of one base, and base qualities are not known.

Using the deep immunoSEQ assay, TCR CDR3 regions were amplified from genomic DNA by multiplex PCR. Extracted genomic DNA from each cell subset was spread evenly across all wells of several immunoSEQ 96-well plates, with each plate serving as a replicate. For sorted subsets, approximately 210 ng genomic DNA, equal to tens of thousands of T cell genomes, was loaded into each replicate PCR. Purified libraries were quantified with a Qubit 3.0 fluorometer, sized on a Bioanalyzer 2100, and re-quantified with the KAPA Library Quantification kit. Each immunoSEQ 96-well plate was sequenced on its own single-read 150-cycle Illumina NextSeq 550 flow cell. The authors processed their data as follows. The immunoSEQ output contained only junctional sequences without quality scores, so filtering could not match that applied to full-length reads. To assign V/J genes and CDR3, sequences were annotated against IMGT germline references using PyIR, a Python wrapper for IgBLAST v1.9. Reads were filtered out if the reads had weak V/J assignments (E-value above 1e-6), no CDR3, stop codons, out-of-frame junctions, or ambiguous translated residues. V3J clonotypes were defined by identical inferred V gene, J gene, and CDR3 amino acid sequence. The percentage overlap between two repertoires was calculated by dividing the number of shared unique clonotypes by the size of the smaller repertoire. Richness of each repertoire was evaluated using RTK rarefaction, the Chao1 estimator, and Recon v2.1 estimates of unobserved clonotypes. For all TCRbeta clonotypes obtained by the gDNA method from four donors, generation probabilities were computed with OLGA. TCRdb retrieved this table from immuneACCESS and kept in-frame rearrangements only. Not all clones are present; in checked studies, unresolved V genes account for under half, and no reason is known for the remainder. V, J and clone size reflect that table, while D and trimming were determined from the DNA. Across this sample there are roughly 2.1 million clones, with roughly 91% seen only once. The ten most abundant clones make up around 1.7% of the sample.

In the germline V gene, CDR1 corresponds to MRHNA and CDR2 to SNTAGT. Clipping removes 5 bases from V and 7 bases from J, with 11 as the unmatched junction base count. The CDR3 measures 14 amino acids from cysteine to phenylalanine. The only DNA kept is the CDR3, 42 bases in frame from the first base. The chain is assembled from TRBV6-4 and TRBJ2-7, and 7 bases in between align with TRBD2. This clonotype was obtained from a man aged 18-30 years in good health. Some clones in this sample may be carry-over from other donors' samples. Sequenced sample: naive CD8+ T cells from PBMCs. The sample's cell subset or site label is to be understood as: CD45RA+CCR7+. In nucleotide form, the sequence is TGTGCCAGCAGTTGGGTCGCGGGAGATGGGGAGCAGTACTTC. Translation gives CASSWVAGDGEQYF.